The TCR beta chain described here comes from a study of shared clonotypes between healthy human individuals. As to this clone: What it binds is not known.

Study-level findings and limits: Four donors had around 5.2% of their naive CD4 clonotypes in common. The generation probabilities recorded for non-shared clonotypes fell below those of clonotypes shared by all four donors.

Per germline, CDR1 SGHTA and CDR2 FQGTGA. This CDR3 has 10 residues. Between the trimmed V and J ends, which lost 6 bases and 5 bases, there was a span of 2 bases. Sorted-subset replicate PCRs used roughly 180 ng DNA, around 31,000 T cell genomes. Assay: immunoSEQ multiplex PCR; the TCRdb copy retains only in-frame clones and omits some. The sample has some 2,500,000 clones, 85% to 95% seen once. The sample taken for sequencing was naive CD4+ T cells from PBMCs. Subset indicated: CD45RA+ positively selected. This TCR came from a man aged 18 to 29 in good health. Some clones in this sample may be carry-over from other donors' samples. The chain couples TRBV7-3 to TRBJ2-1; D call uncertain. As DNA, the CDR3 is TGTGCCAGCAGTAACAATGAGCAGTTCTTC. It specifies CASSNNEQFF.